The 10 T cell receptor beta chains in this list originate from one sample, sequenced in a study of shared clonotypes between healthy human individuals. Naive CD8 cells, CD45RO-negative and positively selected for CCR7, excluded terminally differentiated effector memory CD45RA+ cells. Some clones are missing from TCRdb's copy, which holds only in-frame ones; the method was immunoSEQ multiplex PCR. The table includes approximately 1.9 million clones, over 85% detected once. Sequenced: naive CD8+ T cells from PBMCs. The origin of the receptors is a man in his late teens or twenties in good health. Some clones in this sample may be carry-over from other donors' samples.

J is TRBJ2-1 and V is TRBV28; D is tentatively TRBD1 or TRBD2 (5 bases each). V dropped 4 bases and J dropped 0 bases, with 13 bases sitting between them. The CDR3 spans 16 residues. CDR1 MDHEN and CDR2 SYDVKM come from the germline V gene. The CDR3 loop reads CASSSPGRSSYNEQFF. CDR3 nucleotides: TGTGCCAGCAGTTCACCGGGGCGAAGCTCCTACAATGAGCAGTTCTTC.

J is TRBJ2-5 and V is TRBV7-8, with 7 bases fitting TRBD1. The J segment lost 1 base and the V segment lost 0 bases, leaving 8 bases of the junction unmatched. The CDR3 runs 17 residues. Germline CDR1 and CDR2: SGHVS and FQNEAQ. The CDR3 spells CASSLAIGGPFQETQYF. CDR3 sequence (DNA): TGTGCCAGCAGCTTAGCGATAGGGGGCCCTTTCCAAGAGACCCAGTACTTC.

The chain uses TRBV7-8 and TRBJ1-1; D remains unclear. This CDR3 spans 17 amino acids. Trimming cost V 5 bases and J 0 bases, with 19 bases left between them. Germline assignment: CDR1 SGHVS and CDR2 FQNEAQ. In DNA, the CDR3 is TGTGCCAGCAGCCCGGAGCCGACAAGTTTGGTGAACACTGAAGCTTTCTTT. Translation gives CASSPEPTSLVNTEAFF.

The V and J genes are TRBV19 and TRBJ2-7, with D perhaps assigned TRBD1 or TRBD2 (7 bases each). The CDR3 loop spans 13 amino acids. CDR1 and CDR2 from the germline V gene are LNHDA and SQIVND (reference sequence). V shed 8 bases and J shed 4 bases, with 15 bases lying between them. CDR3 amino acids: CASSSRGGYEQYF. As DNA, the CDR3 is TGTGCCAGTTCAAGCAGGGGGGGATACGAGCAGTACTTC.

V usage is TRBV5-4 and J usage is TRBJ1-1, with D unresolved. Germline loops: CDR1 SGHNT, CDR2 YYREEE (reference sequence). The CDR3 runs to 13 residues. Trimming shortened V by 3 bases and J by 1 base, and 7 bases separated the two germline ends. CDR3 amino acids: CASSSGRNTEAFF. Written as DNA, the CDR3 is TGTGCCAGCAGCTCTGGGAGGAACACTGAAGCTTTCTTT.

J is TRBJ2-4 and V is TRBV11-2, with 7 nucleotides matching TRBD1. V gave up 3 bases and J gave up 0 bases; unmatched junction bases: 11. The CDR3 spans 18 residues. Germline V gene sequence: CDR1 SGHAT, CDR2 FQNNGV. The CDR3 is CASSFLDRVGIAKNIQYF. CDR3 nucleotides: TGTGCCAGCAGCTTCCTAGACAGGGTAGGTATAGCCAAAAACATTCAGTACTTC.

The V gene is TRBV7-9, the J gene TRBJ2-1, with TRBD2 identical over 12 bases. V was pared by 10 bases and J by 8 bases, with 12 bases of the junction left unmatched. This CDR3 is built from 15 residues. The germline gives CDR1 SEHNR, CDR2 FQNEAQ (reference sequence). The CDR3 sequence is CATPSSTSGSDEQFF. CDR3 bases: TGTGCCACCCCCTCGTCGACTAGCGGGAGCGATGAGCAGTTCTTC. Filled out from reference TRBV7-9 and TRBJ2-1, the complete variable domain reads DTGVSQNPRHKITKRGQNVTFRCDPISEHNRLYWYRQTLGQGPEFLTYFQNEAQLEKSRLLSDRFSAERPKGSFSTLEIQRTEQGDSAMYLCATPSSTSGSDEQFFGPGTRLTVL.

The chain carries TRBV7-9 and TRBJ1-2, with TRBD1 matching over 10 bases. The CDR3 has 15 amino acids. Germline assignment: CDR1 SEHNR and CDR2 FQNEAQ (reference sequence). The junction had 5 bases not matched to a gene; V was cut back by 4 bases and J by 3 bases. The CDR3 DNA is TGTGCCAGCAGCTACATCGGACAGGGGGACTATGGCTACACCTTC. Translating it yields CASSYIGQGDYGYTF.

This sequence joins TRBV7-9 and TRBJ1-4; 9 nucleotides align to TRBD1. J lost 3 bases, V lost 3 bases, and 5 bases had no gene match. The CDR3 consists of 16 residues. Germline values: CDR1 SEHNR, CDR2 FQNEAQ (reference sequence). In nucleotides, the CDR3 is TGTGCCAGCAGCTTTCTCTACAGGGGGCCTAATGAAAAACTGTTTTTT. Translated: CASSFLYRGPNEKLFF. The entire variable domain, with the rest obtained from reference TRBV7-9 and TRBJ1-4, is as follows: DTGVSQNPRHKITKRGQNVTFRCDPISEHNRLYWYRQTLGQGPEFLTYFQNEAQLEKSRLLSDRFSAERPKGSFSTLEIQRTEQGDSAMYLCASSFLYRGPNEKLFFGSGTQLSVL.

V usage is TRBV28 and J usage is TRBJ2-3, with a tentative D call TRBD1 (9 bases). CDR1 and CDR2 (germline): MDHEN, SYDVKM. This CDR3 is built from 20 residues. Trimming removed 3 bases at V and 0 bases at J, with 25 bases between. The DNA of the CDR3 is TGTGCCAGCAGTTTCAGTACAGGGGGCGCCACGGGAGGGAGCACAGATACGCAGTATTTT. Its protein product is CASSFSTGGATGGSTDTQYF.